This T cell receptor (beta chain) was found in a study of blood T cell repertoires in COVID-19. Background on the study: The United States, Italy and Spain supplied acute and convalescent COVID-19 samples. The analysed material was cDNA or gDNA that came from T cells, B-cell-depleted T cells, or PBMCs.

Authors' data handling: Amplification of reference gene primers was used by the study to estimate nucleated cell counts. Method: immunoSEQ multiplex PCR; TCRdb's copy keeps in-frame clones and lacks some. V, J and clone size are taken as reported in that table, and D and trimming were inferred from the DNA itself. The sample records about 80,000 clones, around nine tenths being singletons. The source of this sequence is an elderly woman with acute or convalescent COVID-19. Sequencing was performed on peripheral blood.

The CDR3 spells CASIPEGSAPLHF. The CDR3, as DNA: TGTGCCAGCATTCCGGAGGGATCAGCACCCCTCCACTTT. The V and J genes are TRBV2 and TRBJ1-6, with D uncertain. CDR1 and CDR2 (germline): SNHLY, FYNNEI. CDR3 size: 13 residues. V shed 7 bases and J shed 11 bases, with 15 bases lying between them. Complete variable domain (other parts from reference TRBV2 and TRBJ1-6): EPEVTQTPSHQVTQMGQEVILRCVPISNHLYFYWYRQILGQKVEFLVSFYNNEISEKSEIFDDQFSVERPDGSNFTLKIRSTKLEDSAMYFCASIPEGSAPLHFGNGTRLTVT.